The 14 T cell receptor beta chains reported below all come from one sample, sequenced in a study of shared clonotypes between healthy human individuals. TCRdb's copy holds only in-frame clones and misses some; the assay was immunoSEQ multiplex PCR. This sample yields about 490,000 clones, of which 78% are seen a single time; 12% belongs to the top ten. The sample taken for sequencing was PBMCs. The receptors were sampled from a woman aged 40-49 years in good health. Some clones in this sample may be carry-over from other donors' samples.

The V call is TRBV6-6, the J call TRBJ2-6; the D is unclear. The CDR3 is made up of 16 amino acids. The V end was cut by 6 bases, the J end by 0 bases, with 12 bases between. Germline loops: CDR1 MNHNY, CDR2 SVGAGI (reference sequence). CDR3 bases: TGTGCCAGCAGCAAAACAGCAAACTCTGGGGCCAACGTCCTGACTTTC. Translated, it gives CASSKTANSGANVLTF.

The chain uses TRBV10-3 and TRBJ1-5; D possibly corresponds to TRBD1 (5 bases). Germline assignment: CDR1 ENHRY and CDR2 SYGVKD. Trimming removed 8 bases at V and 5 bases at J, with 13 bases between. The CDR3 is made up of 13 amino acids. CDR3 region: CAISRQTDQPQHF. In nucleotides, the CDR3 is TGTGCCATCTCAAGACAGACCGATCAGCCCCAGCATTTT.

The gene calls are TRBV7-3 and TRBJ2-5; D might be TRBD1 or TRBD2, each matching 5 bases. The CDR3 sequence is 13 residues long. Per the germline V gene, CDR1 is SGHTA and CDR2 is FQGTGA. V lost 4 bases and J 4 bases, leaving 10 bases between the germline ends. Written as DNA, the CDR3 is TGTGCCAGCAGCTGGACGAGGGGAGAGACCCAGTACTTC. Translation gives CASSWTRGETQYF.

V is TRBV10-2 and J is TRBJ1-2; TRBD1 matches at 7 bases. The V and J ends lost 9 bases and 8 bases, in that order; junction bases with no gene match: 9. The CDR3 has 12 residues. Germline-derived CDR1 and CDR2 are WSHSY and SAAADI. The CDR3 sequence is CASSDRAGGYTF. The CDR3 DNA reads as TGCGCCAGTTCTGACAGGGCAGGAGGCTACACCTTC.

The chain links TRBV5-6 to TRBJ2-4; D might be TRBD2 (6 bases). CDR1 and CDR2 from the germline V gene are SGHDT and YYEEEE. The CDR3 runs to 14 residues. V was clipped by 0 bases and J by 10 bases, with 14 bases between them. This CDR3 is CASSLVRAEGIQYF. DNA for the CDR3: TGTGCCAGCAGCTTGGTTCGAGCGGAGGGTATTCAGTACTTC.

The chain carries TRBV4-2 and TRBJ2-5, with TRBD2 matching 10 bases. Per the germline V gene, CDR1 is LGHNA and CDR2 is YNFKEQ. The junction had 5 bases not matched to a gene; V was cut back by 4 bases and J by 3 bases. This CDR3 has 15 residues. This CDR3 is CASSPGTSAKETQYF. CDR3 sequence (DNA): TGTGCCAGCAGCCCGGGGACTAGCGCAAAAGAGACCCAGTACTTC.

The chain uses TRBV6-6 and TRBJ1-2; TRBD1 matches 8 bases. V was clipped by 5 bases and J by 5 bases; unmatched bases: 4. There are 13 residues in the CDR3. CDR1 and CDR2 from the germline V gene are MNHNY and SVGAGI (reference sequence). In DNA, the CDR3 is TGTGCCAGCAGTCCGGGACAGGTGTATGGCTACACCTTC. Protein: CASSPGQVYGYTF.

V usage is TRBV19 and J usage is TRBJ2-1; D perhaps matches TRBD2 (6 bases). The germline CDR1 and CDR2 sequences are LNHDA and SQIVND (reference sequence). The CDR3 totals 16 residues. Trimming took 3 bases from V and 0 from J, leaving 12 bases between them. The CDR3 loop reads CASSIWRGSSYNEQFF. The CDR3 coding sequence is TGTGCCAGTAGTATTTGGCGGGGAAGCTCCTACAATGAGCAGTTCTTC.

For the CDR3, the DNA is TGTGCCAGCAGCTTGTACGGGGAGAGGAGTAGCAATCAGCCCCAGCATTTT. Translation: CASSLYGERSSNQPQHF. The J gene is TRBJ1-5, the V gene TRBV5-6; D gene uncertain. The V end was cut by 1 base, the J end by 0 bases, with 14 bases between. The CDR3 runs 17 residues. Germline CDR1 reads SGHDT; CDR2 reads YYEEEE.

To note about this clone: The same CDR3 is also encoded by other DNA sequences in this sample. J is TRBJ2-5 and V is TRBV2; D remains ambiguous. V was clipped by 1 base and J by 4 bases, with 4 bases between them. The CDR3 is 12 amino acids. Germline values: CDR1 SNHLY, CDR2 FYNNEI. The CDR3 protein is CASSEGGETQYF. CDR3 nucleotide sequence: TGTGCCAGCAGTGAAGGGGGAGAGACCCAGTACTTC.

V usage is TRBV18 and J usage is TRBJ2-7; TRBD2 matches at 8 bases. The CDR3 length is 15 residues. The V gene's germline CDR1 is KGHSH and CDR2 LQKENI. After removal of 0 bases from V and 6 bases from J, the junction contained 7 bases not matched to a gene. The CDR3 DNA sequence: TGTGCCAGCTCACCACCCGGGACTAGAGCCTCCGAGCAGTACTTC. As protein: CASSPPGTRASEQYF. Drawing the rest from reference TRBV18 and TRBJ2-7, the complete variable domain is NAGVMQNPRHLVRRRGQEARLRCSPMKGHSHVYWYRQLPEEGLKFMVYLQKENIIDESGMPKERFSAEFPKEGPSILRIQQVVRGDSAAYFCASSPPGTRASEQYFGPGTRLTVT.

The J gene is TRBJ2-5, the V gene TRBV2; possible D gene TRBD2, 6 bases. V lost 4 bases and J lost 0, with 12 bases in between. The CDR3 length is 15 residues. CDR1 and CDR2 from the germline V gene are SNHLY and FYNNEI. DNA of the CDR3: TGTGCCAGCAGTGGTGGAGGGTTCGACCAAGAGACCCAGTACTTC. It codes for CASSGGGFDQETQYF.

V and J are TRBV7-9 and TRBJ2-5; D not resolved. V was shortened by 3 bases and J by 1 base, with 3 bases between the two germline ends. The CDR3 consists of 12 residues. CDR1 is SEHNR and CDR2 is FQNEAQ in the germline V gene (reference sequence). The CDR3, as DNA: TGTGCCAGCAGCTTCCCCCAAGAGACCCAGTACTTC. Amino acids: CASSFPQETQYF.

The gene calls are TRBV28 and TRBJ2-4, with 10 bases aligning to TRBD2. Germline CDR1 and CDR2: MDHEN and SYDVKM. V trimming: 5 bases; J trimming: 1 base; junction bases outside the gene matches: 14. The CDR3 is made up of 19 amino acids. CDR3 residues: CASSPVAGGRAWAKNIQYF. CDR3 sequence (DNA): TGTGCCAGCAGTCCCGTAGCGGGAGGCCGGGCTTGGGCCAAAAACATTCAGTACTTC. Variable domain in full (rest from reference TRBV28 and TRBJ2-4): DVKVTQSSRYLVKRTGEKVFLECVQDMDHENMFWYRQDPGLGLRLIYFSYDVKMKEKGDIPEGYSVSREKKERFSLILESASTNQTSMYLCASSPVAGGRAWAKNIQYFGAGTRLSVL.